Presented here are 31 T cell receptor beta chains from one specimen sequenced in a study of T-cell reconstitution after alpha-beta-depleted transplantation in children. Unique molecular identifiers were incorporated into the prepared TCRbeta library. MiXCR, run by TCRdb on the PCR reads, gives a single entry per CDR3 protein. The profile shows about 400,000 distinct CDR3 sequences, 10% to 15% of them singletons. The specimen was PBMCs, collected from the stem cell graft. The receptors derive from a human donor who donated a stem cell graft to a child with Fanconi anemia.

The chain has TRBV20-1 and TRBJ2-1, with 9 bases identical to TRBD2. Germline lookup yields CDR1 DFQATT and CDR2 SNEGSKA (reference sequence). This CDR3 is 11 amino acids long. CDR3 in DNA: TGCAGAGCGGGGGGCGTCAATGAGCAGTTCTTC. As protein: CRAGGVNEQFF.

The table lists this clonotype with many counts. A much larger clone differs from this one at a single base, so this may be a read error. CDR3 nucleotides: TGTGCCAGCAGCTCACTAGCGGGGGGGCCCTCCTACAATGAGCAGTTCTTC. The encoded protein is CASSSLAGGPSYNEQFF. The J gene is TRBJ2-1, the V gene TRBV7-8; 13 nucleotides line up with TRBD2. Germline V CDR1 and CDR2: SGHVS, FQNEAQ. CDR3 length equals 17 residues. Trimming at V came to 4 bases and at J to 0 bases, leaving 3 bases not matched to a gene.

A few counts support this clonotype. This rearrangement joins TRBV12-3 or TRBV12-4 to TRBJ2-1, with D perhaps matching TRBD2 (6 bases). CDR3 size: 14 residues. The V and J ends lost 3 bases and 6 bases respectively, with 12 bases between them. The CDR3 coding sequence is TGTGCCAGCAGTTTTGTTAGCGGAGGCAATGAGCAGTTCTTC. This encodes CASSFVSGGNEQFF.

The J gene is TRBJ2-1, the V gene TRBV4-3; tentatively, D is TRBD1 (6 bases). The CDR3 contains 13 residues. Trimming left V 4 bases short and J 11 bases short, with 15 bases between. Germline-derived CDR1 and CDR2 are LGHNA and YSLEER. The CDR3 sequence is CASSRLAGDQQFF. CDR3 nucleotides: TGCGCCAGCAGCCGATTAGCAGGGGACCAGCAGTTCTTC.

The CDR3 DNA reads as TGTGCCTGGAGCTCCAGCTCCTACGAGCAGTACTTC. Translating gives CAWSSSSYEQYF. V is TRBV30 and J is TRBJ2-7; D gene uncertain. The germline V and J ends were trimmed by 3 bases and 0 bases, with 6 bases remaining between them. CDR3 size: 12 residues. CDR1 GTSNPN and CDR2 SVGIG come from the germline V gene (reference sequence).

This clonotype was found a few times. The chain is built from TRBV28 and TRBJ2-3, with D tentatively TRBD2 (5 bases). Germline CDR1 reads MDHEN; CDR2 reads SYDVKM. CDR3 size: 13 residues. V lost 4 bases to trimming and J lost 5 bases, with 10 bases between them. The CDR3 DNA reads as TGTGCCAGCAGTTCCCCGGGGAGAGATACGCAGTATTTT. Protein: CASSSPGRDTQYF.

The chain uses TRBV28 and TRBJ1-2; D unresolved. This CDR3 region has 10 residues. Germline CDR1 reads MDHEN; CDR2 reads SYDVKM. Trimming pared 9 bases from V and 3 bases from J, leaving 5 bases between. The CDR3 protein is CASGYYGYTF. The DNA of the CDR3 is TGTGCCAGTGGGTACTATGGCTACACCTTC.

The chain employs TRBV5-1 and TRBJ1-2; unclear D gene. V lost 4 bases and J 2 bases, leaving 15 bases between the germline ends. Germline V lookup: CDR1 SGHRS, CDR2 YFSETQ. This CDR3 spans 15 amino acids. The CDR3 is CASSEGETRNYGYTF. Here the CDR3 DNA reads TGCGCCAGCAGCGAGGGAGAGACCCGAAACTATGGCTACACCTTC.

This clonotype occurred a few times. This chain connects TRBV5-1 to TRBJ1-1; D not resolved. This CDR3 region has 13 residues. From germline, CDR1 is SGHRS and CDR2 YFSETQ. V was shortened by 6 bases and J by 4 bases, with 13 bases between the two germline ends. CDR3 residues: CASKDGPGTEAFF. CDR3 bases: TGCGCCAGCAAGGACGGGCCAGGCACTGAAGCTTTCTTT.

This clonotype was observed at least ten times. The V call is TRBV5-1, the J call TRBJ2-2; weak D call: TRBD1 (6 bases). Trimming pared 4 bases from V and 4 bases from J, leaving 17 bases between. The CDR3 loop spans 16 amino acids. Germline V gene lookup returns CDR1 SGHRS and CDR2 YFSETQ. The CDR3 DNA sequence: TGCGCCAGCAGCCCTTTGACAGGATCGGGCACCGGGGAGCTGTTTTTT. Translating gives CASSPLTGSGTGELFF. Together with reference TRBV5-1 and TRBJ2-2, the CDR3 gives the full variable domain: KAGVTQTPRYLIKTRGQQVTLSCSPISGHRSVSWYQQTPGQGLQFLFEYFSETQRNKGNFPGRFSGRQFSNSRSEMNVSTLELGDSALYLCASSPLTGSGTGELFFGEGSRLTVL.

There are many counts of this clonotype. V usage is TRBV12-3 or TRBV12-4 and J usage is TRBJ2-3; 9 nucleotides align to TRBD2. J lost 0 bases, V lost 5 bases, and 6 bases had no gene match. CDR3 length: 16 amino acids. CDR3 loop: CASSQGLAGSTDTQYF. CDR3 in DNA: TGTGCCAGCAGTCAGGGACTAGCAGGGAGCACAGATACGCAGTATTTT.

The gene calls are TRBV5-1 and TRBJ2-3; possible D gene TRBD2, 5 bases. The germline V gene has CDR1 SGHRS and CDR2 YFSETQ. The CDR3 length is 12 residues. Trimming cost V 4 bases and J 13 bases, with 16 bases left between them. CDR3 sequence reads: CASSRDGIWEYF. The CDR3 region has the DNA TGCGCCAGCAGCCGGGATGGGATTTGGGAGTATTTT. The full variable domain, its missing parts supplied by reference TRBV5-1 and TRBJ2-3, is KAGVTQTPRYLIKTRGQQVTLSCSPISGHRSVSWYQQTPGQGLQFLFEYFSETQRNKGNFPGRFSGRQFSNSRSEMNVSTLELGDSALYLCASSRDGIWEYFGPGTRLTVL.

J is TRBJ2-3 and V is TRBV29-1, with 12 bases aligning to TRBD2. The CDR3 has 15 residues. Germline CDR1 and CDR2: SQVTM and ANQGSEA. With 7 bases clipped from V and 4 bases from J, the junction kept 9 bases outside the gene matches. CDR3 loop: CSATPGTSGPDTQYF. CDR3 DNA: TGCAGCGCCACCCCAGGGACTAGCGGGCCAGATACGCAGTATTTT.

This clonotype was detected many times. The chain is built from TRBV5-6 and TRBJ2-7; no reliable D call. The CDR3 runs 12 residues. The V end was cut by 5 bases, the J end by 2 bases, with 8 bases between. CDR1 is SGHDT and CDR2 is YYEEEE in the germline V gene. Here the CDR3 DNA reads TGTGCCAGCAGAGGCAGCGCCTACGAGCAGTACTTC. The encoded protein is CASRGSAYEQYF.

This clonotype was detected only a few times. The V gene is TRBV7-2, the J gene TRBJ2-5; the match to TRBD1 covers 8 bases. The CDR3 consists of 14 residues. Germline CDR1 reads SGHTA; CDR2 reads FQGNSA. The J segment lost 5 bases and the V segment lost 4 bases, leaving 6 bases of the junction unmatched. The CDR3 reads CASSSRQGRETQYF. The CDR3 coding sequence is TGTGCCAGCAGCTCCCGACAGGGGAGGGAGACCCAGTACTTC.

There are many counts of this clonotype. The J gene is TRBJ2-5, the V gene TRBV20-1; possibly TRBD1 or TRBD2 for D (6 bases each). The CDR3 has 12 residues. Germline-derived CDR1 and CDR2 are DFQATT and SNEGSKA (reference sequence). V lost 3 bases, J lost 4 bases, and 9 bases lay in between. The CDR3 here is CSASEGGETQYF. As DNA, the CDR3 is TGCAGTGCTAGTGAGGGGGGAGAGACCCAGTACTTC.

In this sample, this clonotype turned up many times. The J gene is TRBJ2-3, the V gene TRBV5-1, with 11 nucleotides matching TRBD2. This CDR3 is 16 amino acids long. V lost 4 bases and J lost 3; bases outside the gene matches: 7. Germline loops: CDR1 SGHRS, CDR2 YFSETQ. The CDR3 here is CASSPGVAGGTDTQYF. Written as DNA, the CDR3 is TGCGCCAGCAGCCCAGGAGTAGCGGGGGGGACAGATACGCAGTATTTT. The variable domain in full, completed from reference TRBV5-1 and TRBJ2-3, reads KAGVTQTPRYLIKTRGQQVTLSCSPISGHRSVSWYQQTPGQGLQFLFEYFSETQRNKGNFPGRFSGRQFSNSRSEMNVSTLELGDSALYLCASSPGVAGGTDTQYFGPGTRLTVL.

V and J are TRBV5-8 and TRBJ2-7; no definite D call. V dropped 4 bases and J dropped 2 bases, with 4 bases sitting between them. CDR1 SGHTS and CDR2 YDEGEE come from the germline V gene. This CDR3 has 11 amino acids. The chain's CDR3 is CASSLTYEQYV. DNA of the CDR3: TGTGCCAGCAGCCTGACCTACGAGCAGTACGTC.

This rearrangement joins TRBV7-2 to TRBJ1-1; unclear D gene. V lost 5 bases and J lost 0, with 7 bases in between. The CDR3 has 13 residues. CDR1 SGHTA and CDR2 FQGNSA come from the germline V gene. CDR3 DNA sequence: TGTGCCAGCAGCCAGAGGATGAACACTGAAGCTTTCTTT. Its translation: CASSQRMNTEAFF. The full variable domain, its missing parts supplied by reference TRBV7-2 and TRBJ1-1, is GAGVSQSPSNKVTEKGKDVELRCDPISGHTALYWYRQSLGQGLEFLIYFQGNSAPDKSGLPSDRFSAERTGGSVSTLTIQRTQQEDSAVYLCASSQRMNTEAFFGQGTRLTVV.

This clonotype was observed many times. The rearrangement uses TRBV2 and TRBJ1-2, with a tentative D call TRBD1 (6 bases). The CDR3 spans 11 residues. Germline-derived CDR1 and CDR2 are SNHLY and FYNNEI. V was clipped by 5 bases and J by 8 bases, with 9 bases between them. The CDR3: CASSPGVGYTF. Here the CDR3 DNA reads TGTGCCAGCAGTCCAGGGGTAGGCTACACCTTC.

This clonotype has more than one count but fewer than ten. A much larger clone lies one base from this, so it may be a read error. The chain joins TRBV6-1 to TRBJ2-2; D may be TRBD1 (6 bases). The CDR3 extends over 14 amino acids. Germline V CDR1 and CDR2: MNHNS, SASEGT. Trimming removed 5 bases at V and 1 base at J, with 8 bases between. CDR3 sequence: CASSSRGNTGELFF. The CDR3 nucleotides read TGTGCCAGCAGTAGCAGGGGGAACACCGGGGAGCTGTTTTTT.

This sequence joins TRBV7-9 and TRBJ1-1, with D perhaps matching TRBD1 (5 bases). The CDR3 is made up of 14 amino acids. Germline V gene data show CDR1 as SEHNR and CDR2 as FQNEAQ (reference sequence). Trimming pared 3 bases from V and 11 bases from J, leaving 19 bases between. CDR3 loop: CASSLTAPYGLAFF. The CDR3 bases are TGTGCCAGCAGCTTGACAGCCCCATATGGCCTGGCTTTCTTT. The variable domain in full, with the rest retrieved from reference TRBV7-9 and TRBJ1-1, is DTGVSQNPRHKITKRGQNVTFRCDPISEHNRLYWYRQTLGQGPEFLTYFQNEAQLEKSRLLSDRFSAERPKGSFSTLEIQRTEQGDSAMYLCASSLTAPYGLAFFGQGTRLTVV.

The V and J genes are TRBV11-2 and TRBJ1-3, with a weak D call TRBD1 (6 bases). Germline V gene sequence: CDR1 SGHAT, CDR2 FQNNGV. This CDR3 is 15 amino acids long. With 2 bases removed from V and 8 bases from J, the gap between germline ends came to 16 bases. DNA of the CDR3: TGTGCCAGCAGCTTAACGCTGTCCAGGGGCGACACCATATATTTT. This codes for CASSLTLSRGDTIYF.

J is TRBJ2-2 and V is TRBV7-7, with TRBD2 identical over 10 bases. Germline values: CDR1 SSHAT, CDR2 FNYEAQ (reference sequence). The CDR3 length is 14 residues. The V gene end was trimmed by 2 bases and the J gene end by 7 bases; junction bases not matched to a gene: 1. CDR3 sequence reads: CASSLRLAGGELFF. The CDR3 DNA reads TGTGCCAGCAGCTTAAGACTAGCGGGCGGGGAGCTGTTTTTT.

This clonotype was counted ten times or more. The chain joins TRBV21-1 to TRBJ1-1. TRBV21-1 is labeled a pseudogene. CDR3 length: 13 residues. In nucleotides, the CDR3 is TGTGCCAGCAGCAAATCAGATTCCACTGAAGCTTTCTTT. The encoded protein is CASSKSDSTEAFF.

This rearrangement joins TRBV2 to TRBJ1-2; TRBD1 aligns across 8 bases. The CDR3 has 16 amino acids. V lost 4 bases and J lost 4; bases outside the gene matches: 11. CDR1 and CDR2 (germline): SNHLY, FYNNEI. The CDR3 sequence: CASSGPSDRVIYGYTF. Here the CDR3 DNA reads TGTGCCAGCAGTGGGCCGTCGGACAGGGTCATCTATGGCTACACCTTC. Looking up the rest from reference TRBV2 and TRBJ1-2 gives the full variable domain: EPEVTQTPSHQVTQMGQEVILRCVPISNHLYFYWYRQILGQKVEFLVSFYNNEISEKSEIFDDQFSVERPDGSNFTLKIRSTKLEDSAMYFCASSGPSDRVIYGYTFGSGTRLTVV.

The table lists this clonotype with a few counts. The chain joins TRBV15 to TRBJ2-3; 9 bases line up with TRBD2. J gave up 4 bases and V 6 bases, and 2 bases lay outside the gene matches. Germline CDR1 LNHNV, CDR2 YYDKDF (reference sequence). There are 13 residues in the CDR3. The CDR3 DNA is TGTGCCACCAGGGGCGGGGGGGCAGATACGCAGTATTTT. Amino acid sequence: CATRGGGADTQYF.

This chain uses TRBV20-1 with TRBJ2-7; D remains unclear. The CDR3 sequence is 12 residues long. Germline lookup yields CDR1 DFQATT and CDR2 SNEGSKA (reference sequence). Trimming stripped 6 bases from V and 2 bases from J, with 11 bases between. CDR3 coding DNA: TGCAGTGCAAAAGACGGGCCCTACGAGCAGTACTTC. Protein product: CSAKDGPYEQYF.

This clonotype was observed a handful of times. The gene calls are TRBV3-1 and TRBJ2-2; no clear D gene. V was pared by 1 base and J by 3 bases, with 6 bases between. Germline lookup yields CDR1 LGHDT and CDR2 YNNKEL (reference sequence). CDR3 length equals 14 residues. The CDR3: CASSQVRYTGELFF. CDR3 nucleotide sequence: TGTGCCAGCAGCCAAGTTCGGTACACCGGGGAGCTGTTTTTT.

This sequence joins TRBV28 and TRBJ2-3; D possibly corresponds to TRBD2 (6 bases). The germline V gene has CDR1 MDHEN and CDR2 SYDVKM. This CDR3 spans 16 amino acids. V was trimmed by 0 bases and J by 0 bases, leaving 10 bases between them. The CDR3, as DNA: TGTGCCAGCAGTTTATGGGGCGGGGTGAGCACAGATACGCAGTATTTT. Translation: CASSLWGGVSTDTQYF.

This chain links TRBV4-3 with TRBJ1-6; D perhaps matches TRBD1 (5 bases). V dropped 2 bases and J dropped 8 bases, with 16 bases sitting between them. The CDR3 sequence is 16 residues long. Germline V CDR1 and CDR2: LGHNA, YSLEER. CDR3: CASSQRAGHQYSPLHF. CDR3 coding DNA: TGCGCCAGCAGCCAAAGAGCAGGGCATCAGTATTCACCCCTCCACTTT.